This TCR beta chain was identified in a study of shared T cell receptors in the human thymus. Produced via immunoSEQ multiplex PCR; TCRdb's table is partial and in-frame only. The sample lists hundreds of thousands of clones, 70% to 90% occurring once. V lost 3 bases and J 8 bases, leaving 16 bases between the germline ends. The CDR3 totals 14 residues. In germline, CDR1 is KGHSH, CDR2 LQKENI. These data also featured in a second study, about human thymus T cells. That report adds: Repertoires from thymus and blood appeared to show biased V and J gene usage.

Sequencing was carried out using thymocytes. The sequence came from a boy under three years old with a congenital heart defect. The chain couples TRBV18 to TRBJ1-2, with D perhaps matching TRBD1 (5 bases). CDR3 in DNA: TGTGCCAGCTCACCGGAGGGCAGGGTCGGCGGCTACACCTTC. This encodes CASSPEGRVGGYTF.